This is a list of T cell receptor beta chains from one sample in a study of PD-1 blockade in classical Hodgkin lymphoma. Assay: immunoSEQ multiplex PCR; the TCRdb copy retains only in-frame clones and omits some. The data contain about 24,000 clones, roughly 86% of them singletons. The sample here was peripheral blood mononuclear cells (PBMCs), taken before the fourth cycle of nivolumab. The receptors come from a human donor with classical Hodgkin lymphoma. Both conserved end residues are part of each CDR3. A D gene is named only where the DNA matches it firmly. Size is omitted from some rows. Given values are once, few, many or a class for expanded clones.

J: TRBJ1-4; size: once; V: TRBV28; D: -; CDR3: CASGGGGRTNEKLFF; DNA: TGTGCCAGCGGCGGCGGTGGACGGACTAATGAAAAACTGTTTTTT
J: TRBJ1-4; size: -; V: TRBV19; D: -; CDR3: CASESGGYPEKLFF; DNA: TGTGCCAGTGAGAGTGGGGGCTACCCTGAAAAACTGTTTTTT
J: TRBJ2-1; size: -; V: TRBV28; D: -; CDR3: CASTLQASDEQFF; DNA: TGTGCCAGCACCCTACAGGCTTCCGATGAGCAGTTCTTC
J: TRBJ2-7; size: -; V: TRBV6-5; D: TRBD1; CDR3: CASSKRDRFYEQYF; DNA: TGTGCCAGCAGTAAAAGGGACAGATTCTACGAGCAGTACTTC
J: TRBJ2-7; size: -; V: TRBV2; D: -; CDR3: CASSELQIEQYF; DNA: TGTGCCAGCAGTGAATTACAGATCGAGCAGTACTTC
J: TRBJ2-3; size: once; V: TRBV18; D: -; CDR3: CASSLSPHVTDTQYF; DNA: TGTGCCAGCTCGCTATCCCCCCACGTCACAGATACGCAGTATTTT
J: TRBJ1-5; size: -; V: TRBV19; D: -; CDR3: CASTHGQYSNQPQHF; DNA: TGTGCCAGTACCCACGGACAATATAGCAATCAGCCCCAGCATTTT
J: TRBJ2-2; size: -; V: TRBV5-4; D: -; CDR3: CASRDVRAGGELFF; DNA: TGTGCCAGCAGGGACGTGAGGGCCGGCGGGGAGCTGTTTTTT
J: TRBJ1-2; size: few; V: TRBV5-8; D: -; CDR3: CASHPKQGGLDYGYTF; DNA: TGTGCCAGCCACCCAAAGCAAGGGGGGCTGGACTATGGCTACACCTTC
J: TRBJ1-3; size: -; V: TRBV5-4; D: -; CDR3: CASRPLGGNTIYF; DNA: TGTGCCAGCAGGCCCCTTGGTGGAAACACCATATATTTT
J: TRBJ2-7; size: few; V: TRBV6-6; D: TRBD1; CDR3: CASRGVQGAYEQYF; DNA: TGTGCCAGCAGAGGGGTCCAGGGGGCCTACGAGCAGTACTTC
J: TRBJ2-3; size: -; V: TRBV28; D: -; CDR3: CASRKPSTDTQYF; DNA: TGTGCCAGCCGGAAACCTAGCACAGATACGCAGTATTTT
J: TRBJ2-1; size: -; V: TRBV19; D: -; CDR3: CASSELGGGVNEQFF; DNA: TGTGCCAGCTCGGAGCTTGGAGGGGGGGTCAATGAGCAGTTCTTC
J: TRBJ1-2; size: -; V: TRBV19; D: -; CDR3: CASSILGDNYGYTF; DNA: TGTGCCAGTAGTATCCTAGGGGATAACTATGGCTACACCTTC
J: TRBJ2-5; size: -; V: TRBV5-8; D: -; CDR3: CASSRWDPEVETQYF; DNA: TGTGCCAGCAGTAGGTGGGACCCTGAGGTGGAGACCCAGTACTTC
J: TRBJ2-5; size: -; V: TRBV7-9; D: TRBD2; CDR3: CASREGGIQETQYF; DNA: TGTGCCAGCCGGGAGGGCGGGATACAAGAGACCCAGTACTTC
J: TRBJ2-5; size: -; V: TRBV2; D: TRBD2; CDR3: CASTSGLAPETQYF; DNA: TGTGCCAGCACCTCCGGACTAGCCCCAGAGACCCAGTACTTC
J: TRBJ2-2; size: -; V: TRBV28; D: -; CDR3: CASSLGASGTGELFF; DNA: TGTGCCAGCAGCCTCGGGGCCTCGGGCACCGGGGAGCTGTTTTTT
J: TRBJ2-3; size: few; V: TRBV28; D: TRBD2; CDR3: CASNGGGPTDTQYF; DNA: TGTGCCAGCAATGGCGGGGGGCCCACAGATACGCAGTATTTT
J: TRBJ2-3; size: -; V: TRBV15; D: -; CDR3: CATSTGQRGTDTQYF; DNA: TGTGCCACCAGCACGGGACAGCGGGGCACAGATACGCAGTATTTT
J: TRBJ2-1; size: -; V: TRBV19; D: -; CDR3: CASSWGQTEQFF; DNA: TGTGCCAGTAGTTGGGGACAAACAGAGCAGTTCTTC
J: TRBJ1-4; size: -; V: TRBV19; D: -; CDR3: CASSPSGEKLFF; DNA: TGTGCCAGTAGCCCTAGCGGTGAAAAACTGTTTTTT
J: TRBJ2-4; size: medium-sized; V: TRBV2; D: -; CDR3: CASKRLAKNIQYF; DNA: TGTGCCAGCAAGAGATTAGCCAAAAACATTCAGTACTTC
J: TRBJ2-5; size: -; V: TRBV6-1; D: -; CDR3: CASRAGSSRGETQYF; DNA: TGTGCCAGCAGGGCAGGTTCGAGTCGGGGAGAGACCCAGTACTTC
J: TRBJ2-7; size: -; V: TRBV7-2; D: -; CDR3: CASSPQRGTGEQYF; DNA: TGTGCCAGCAGCCCACAACGTGGGACGGGCGAGCAGTACTTC
J: TRBJ1-2; size: -; V: TRBV5-1; D: -; CDR3: CASSLGSVQAYGYTF; DNA: TGCGCCAGCAGCTTGGGGAGCGTTCAGGCCTATGGCTACACCTTC
J: TRBJ1-1; size: few; V: TRBV5-4; D: TRBD1; CDR3: CASRLDRGLTEAFF; DNA: TGTGCCAGCAGATTGGACAGGGGTTTAACTGAAGCTTTCTTT
J: TRBJ2-2; size: few; V: TRBV27; D: -; CDR3: CASRTSTGELFF; DNA: TGTGCCAGCAGGACTAGCACCGGGGAGCTGTTTTTT
J: TRBJ2-1; size: few; V: TRBV5-4; D: -; CDR3: CASSSYSGISYNEQFF; DNA: TGTGCCAGCAGCTCCTACTCGGGAATCTCCTACAATGAGCAGTTCTTC
J: TRBJ2-7; size: -; V: TRBV6-1; D: TRBD2; CDR3: CASSVGLAGPYEQYF; DNA: TGTGCCAGCAGTGTGGGGCTAGCGGGCCCCTACGAGCAGTACTTC
J: TRBJ1-5; size: -; V: TRBV7-9; D: -; CDR3: CASSRGGESNQPQHF; DNA: TGTGCCAGCAGCCGAGGCGGAGAAAGCAATCAGCCCCAGCATTTT
J: TRBJ1-5; size: -; V: TRBV19; D: TRBD1; CDR3: CASSNPWRQGMNQPQHF; DNA: TGTGCCAGTAGTAATCCCTGGCGACAGGGGATGAATCAGCCCCAGCATTTT
J: TRBJ2-7; size: -; V: TRBV28; D: -; CDR3: CASSFTGPPYEQYF; DNA: TGTGCCAGCAGTTTTACGGGACCCCCGTACGAGCAGTACTTC
J: TRBJ2-7; size: -; V: TRBV9; D: TRBD2; CDR3: CASSVELAVQEQYF; DNA: TGTGCCAGCAGCGTAGAACTAGCGGTACAAGAGCAGTACTTC
J: TRBJ2-7; size: once; V: TRBV5-1; D: -; CDR3: CASSVRQAPWPYEQYF; DNA: TGCGCCAGCAGCGTAAGACAGGCGCCTTGGCCCTACGAGCAGTACTTC
J: TRBJ1-3; size: -; V: TRBV4-2; D: -; CDR3: CASSQEGQTASGNTIYF; DNA: TGTGCCAGCAGCCAGGAAGGACAGACTGCCTCTGGAAACACCATATATTTT
J: TRBJ1-1; size: -; V: TRBV5-1; D: -; CDR3: CASKGGLTNTEAFF; DNA: TGCGCCAGCAAAGGGGGGCTGACGAACACTGAAGCTTTCTTT
J: TRBJ1-1; size: once; V: TRBV28; D: -; CDR3: CASSFRLGNEAFF; DNA: TGTGCCAGCAGTTTTCGACTGGGGAATGAAGCTTTCTTT
J: TRBJ2-4; size: once; V: TRBV9; D: -; CDR3: CASSVGKGTKNIQYF; DNA: TGTGCCAGCAGCGTAGGAAAGGGAACAAAAAACATTCAGTACTTC
J: TRBJ1-2; size: -; V: TRBV14; D: -; CDR3: CASSQDPLSDANYGYTF; DNA: TGTGCCAGCAGCCAAGACCCCTTAAGTGATGCTAACTATGGCTACACCTTC
J: TRBJ2-3; size: -; V: TRBV14; D: TRBD2; CDR3: CASSPGTSGTDTQYF; DNA: TGTGCCAGCAGCCCCGGGACTAGCGGGACAGATACGCAGTATTTT
J: TRBJ2-3; size: -; V: TRBV6-7; D: -; CDR3: CASSYSICPGLSGDTQYF; DNA: TGTGCCAGCAGTTACTCGATTTGCCCAGGGCTAAGTGGTGATACGCAGTATTTT
J: TRBJ2-1; size: -; V: TRBV6-6; D: TRBD2; CDR3: CASSTRLAGDNEQFF; DNA: TGTGCCAGCAGTACCCGACTAGCGGGGGACAATGAGCAGTTCTTC
J: TRBJ1-1; size: -; V: TRBV10-2; D: -; CDR3: CASSESVNTEAFF; DNA: TGCGCCAGCAGTGAGTCGGTAAACACTGAAGCTTTCTTT
J: TRBJ1-1; size: -; V: TRBV30; D: -; CDR3: CAWSVGNTEAFF; DNA: TGTGCCTGGAGTGTAGGGAACACTGAAGCTTTCTTT
J: TRBJ1-2; size: -; V: TRBV28; D: -; CDR3: CASSTSLGYGYTF; DNA: -
J: TRBJ2-1; size: -; V: TRBV25-1; D: TRBD1; CDR3: CASSANRGRWNEQFF; DNA: TGTGCCAGCAGTGCAAACAGGGGGCGCTGGAATGAGCAGTTCTTC
J: TRBJ2-4; size: -; V: TRBV30; D: TRBD1; CDR3: CAWSGQTKNIQYF; DNA: TGTGCCTGGTCGGGACAGACTAAAAACATTCAGTACTTC
J: TRBJ2-1; size: -; V: TRBV27; D: -; CDR3: CASSLRGPLGYNEQFF; DNA: TGTGCCAGCAGTTTACGGGGGCCACTGGGCTACAATGAGCAGTTCTTC
J: TRBJ2-1; size: -; V: TRBV7-6; D: -; CDR3: CASSPKAQGMYNEQFF; DNA: TGTGCCAGCAGCCCAAAGGCTCAGGGGATGTACAATGAGCAGTTCTTC
J: TRBJ2-3; size: -; V: TRBV28; D: -; CDR3: CASSFYPDTQYF; DNA: TGTGCCAGCAGTTTTTACCCGGATACGCAGTATTTT
J: TRBJ1-2; size: -; V: TRBV5-1; D: -; CDR3: CASSLQGQRNYGYTF; DNA: TGCGCCAGCAGCTTACAAGGACAGCGTAACTATGGCTACACCTTC
J: TRBJ1-6; size: -; V: TRBV9; D: -; CDR3: CASSGSNSPLHF; DNA: TGTGCCAGCAGCGGCAGCAATTCACCCCTCCACTTT